This TCR beta chain emerged from a study of blood T cells in healthy people across ages. The wider study: About one barcoded beta molecule was captured per two T cells (by template switching).

Isolating PBMCs gave at least 7 million of these cells per sample. Together with a sample-barcoded 5' primer, a J-beta primer mix was included in a second PCR lasting 7 to 11 cycles. Researchers report that a template-switch adaptor with 12 random nucleotides tagged each cDNA molecule. Each CDR3 protein is one row after TCRdb ran MiXCR on the 5' RACE reads. Of about 970,000 distinct CDR3 sequences detected, roughly 51% appear once; the ten largest clones hold around 21%. This CDR3 region has 15 residues. The V end was cut by 6 bases, the J end by 2 bases, with 15 bases between. Germline V gene lookup returns CDR1 SEHNR and CDR2 FQNEAQ (reference sequence).

The sequenced sample consisted of blood. This chain connects TRBV7-9 to TRBJ2-3, with unresolved D. The TCR originated in a woman aged 55-69 years in good health. The CDR3 sequence: CASRQSERITDTQYF. CDR3 DNA sequence: TGTGCCAGCAGACAAAGCGAACGTATCACAGATACGCAGTATTTT.